This T cell receptor beta chain appears in the sequencing data of a study (TCRdb year 2016). The library relied on RT-PCR. The data were produced on an Illumina MiSeq. TCRdb applied fastp at Q25 and MiXCR to the public reads, then kept only in-frame beta chains. Every distinct CDR3 protein forms one entry, paired with its most common genes and DNA. The sample records about 680,000 distinct CDR3 sequences, 14% of which are singletons. The ten most abundant clones make up 3.6% of the sample. Details on this clonotype: The target of this receptor is not known. Base qualities are not recorded, but no much larger clone differs from it by a single base.

The CDR3 runs 14 residues from the cysteine to the phenylalanine. CDR3 DNA is the only sequence kept; it has 42 bases, read in frame from the first base. V gives up 0 bases and J gives up 3 bases, and the segment between their germline ends measures 9 bases. The germline V gene sets CDR1 to MNHEY and CDR2 to SVGAGI. The sequence links TRBV6-5 to TRBJ2-7; no D gene is confidently identified. The sequence was obtained from a female donor in good health, serving as a healthy control. The sequencing sample was made of memory CD4+ T cells from blood. For the CDR3, the sequence is CASSYSLIYYEQYF. The nucleotides are TGTGCCAGCAGTTACTCTCTGATTTACTACGAGCAGTACTTC.